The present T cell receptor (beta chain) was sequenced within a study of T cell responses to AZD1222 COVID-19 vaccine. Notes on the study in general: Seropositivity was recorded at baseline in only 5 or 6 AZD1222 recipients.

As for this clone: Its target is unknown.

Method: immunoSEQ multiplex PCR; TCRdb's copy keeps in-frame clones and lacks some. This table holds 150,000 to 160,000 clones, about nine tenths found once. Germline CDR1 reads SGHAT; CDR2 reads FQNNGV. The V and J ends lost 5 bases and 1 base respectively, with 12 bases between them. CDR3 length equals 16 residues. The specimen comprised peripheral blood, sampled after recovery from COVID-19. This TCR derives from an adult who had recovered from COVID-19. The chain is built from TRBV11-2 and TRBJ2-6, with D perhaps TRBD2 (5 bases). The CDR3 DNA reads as TGTGCCAGCAGCCCGCCCGGGGTTTCTGGGGCCAACGTCCTGACTTTC. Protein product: CASSPPGVSGANVLTF.